The 5 T cell receptor beta chains below come from one sample, sequenced in a study of CD8 T cells in ankylosing spondylitis. Notes on the study in general: It appeared that ankylosing spondylitis blood was characterized by a TCR beta motif of about 8 highly homologous variants.

Each CDR3 protein gets one entry after TCRdb re-called the 5' RACE reads with MiXCR. This table has about 700,000 distinct CDR3 sequences, roughly 20% appearing once. Their antigens are not known. Sequenced input: blood, either unsorted or a sorted T cell fraction (not recorded which). Source of these receptors: a male donor with ankylosing spondylitis.

The genes are TRBV27 and TRBJ1-2, with 7 positions matching TRBD1. The CDR3 loop spans 12 amino acids. CDR1 MNHEY and CDR2 SMNVEV come from the germline V gene (reference sequence). The junction had 4 bases not matched to a gene; V was cut back by 4 bases and J by 8 bases. The CDR3 loop is CASSSGQLGYTF. DNA for the CDR3: TGTGCCAGCAGTTCGGGACAGCTCGGCTACACCTTC.

In its sample, this clonotype was seen many times. The chain links TRBV11-2 to TRBJ2-7, with D perhaps matching TRBD2 (6 bases). CDR3 length: 13 amino acids. V dropped 8 bases and J dropped 4 bases, with 15 bases sitting between them. From germline, CDR1 is SGHAT and CDR2 FQNNGV. CDR3 in amino acids: CASRREFAYEQYF. Written as DNA, the CDR3 is TGTGCCAGCCGCCGGGAGTTCGCTTACGAGCAGTACTTC.

This clonotype was detected ten times or more. CDR3 nucleotides: TGTGCCAGCAGTTTCGGGACAGGCCTCTACGAGCAGTACTTC. Its translation is CASSFGTGLYEQYF. The chain carries TRBV12-3 or TRBV12-4 and TRBJ2-7, with TRBD1 identical over 8 bases. V trimming: 3 bases; J trimming: 3 bases; junction bases outside the gene matches: 4. The CDR3 runs 14 residues.

This clonotype was seen a handful of times. The chain links TRBV29-1 to TRBJ2-3; tentatively, D is TRBD1 or TRBD2 (5 bases each). This CDR3 has 12 amino acids. In germline, CDR1 is SQVTM, CDR2 ANQGSEA. The V end lost 6 bases, the J end lost 2 bases, and 9 bases lay between the germline ends. Written as DNA, the CDR3 is TGCAGCGTGGGACCAGACACAGATACGCAGTATTTT. Its translation is CSVGPDTDTQYF.

This clonotype was observed at least ten times. The genes are TRBV29-1 and TRBJ1-3; 9 bases map to TRBD1. The germline V gene encodes CDR1 SQVTM and CDR2 ANQGSEA. There are 14 residues in the CDR3. V was pared by 7 bases and J by 3 bases, with 7 bases of the junction left unmatched. This CDR3 is CSARTGADGNTIYF. CDR3 sequence (DNA): TGCAGCGCTCGGACAGGGGCTGATGGAAACACCATATATTTT.